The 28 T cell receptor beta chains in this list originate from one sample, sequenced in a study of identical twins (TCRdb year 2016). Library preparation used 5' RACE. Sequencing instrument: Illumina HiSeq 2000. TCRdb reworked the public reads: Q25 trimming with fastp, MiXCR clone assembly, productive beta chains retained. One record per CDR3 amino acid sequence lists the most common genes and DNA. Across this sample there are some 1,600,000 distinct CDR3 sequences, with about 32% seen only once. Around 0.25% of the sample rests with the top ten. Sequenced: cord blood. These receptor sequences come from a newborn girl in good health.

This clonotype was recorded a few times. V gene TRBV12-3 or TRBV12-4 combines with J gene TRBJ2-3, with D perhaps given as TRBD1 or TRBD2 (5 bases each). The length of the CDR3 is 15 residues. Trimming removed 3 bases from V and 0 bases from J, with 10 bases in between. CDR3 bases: TGTGCCAGCAGTTTGTGGGGGTCTAGCACAGATACGCAGTATTTT. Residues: CASSLWGSSTDTQYF.

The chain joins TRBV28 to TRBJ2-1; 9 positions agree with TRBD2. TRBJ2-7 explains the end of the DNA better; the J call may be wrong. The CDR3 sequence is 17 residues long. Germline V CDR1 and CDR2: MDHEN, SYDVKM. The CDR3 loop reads CASSLRFSGGLYNEQYF. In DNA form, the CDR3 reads TGTGCCAGCAGTCTTAGATTCAGCGGGGGGCTCTACAATGAGCAGTACTTC.

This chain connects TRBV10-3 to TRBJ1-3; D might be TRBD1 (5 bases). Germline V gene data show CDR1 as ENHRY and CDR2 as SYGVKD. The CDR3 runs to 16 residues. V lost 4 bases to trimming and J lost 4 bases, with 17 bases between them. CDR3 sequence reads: CAISGTGTEWGNTIYF. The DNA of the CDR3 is TGTGCCATCAGTGGAACCGGGACCGAATGGGGAAACACCATATATTTT.

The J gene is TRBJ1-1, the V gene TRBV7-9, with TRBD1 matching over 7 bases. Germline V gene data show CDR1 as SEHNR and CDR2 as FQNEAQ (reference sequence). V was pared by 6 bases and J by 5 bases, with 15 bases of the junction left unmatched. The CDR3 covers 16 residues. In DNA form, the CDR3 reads TGTGCCAGCAGAATGGGACCATCACAGGGGTGGACTGAAGCTTTCTTT. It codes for CASRMGPSQGWTEAFF.

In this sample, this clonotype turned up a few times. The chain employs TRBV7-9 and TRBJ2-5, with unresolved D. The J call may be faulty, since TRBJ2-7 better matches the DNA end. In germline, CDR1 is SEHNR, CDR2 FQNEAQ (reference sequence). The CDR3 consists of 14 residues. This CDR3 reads CASSLSSVGGEQYF. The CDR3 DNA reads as TGTGCCAGCAGCTTGTCGTCCGTGGGCGGCGAGCAGTACTTC.

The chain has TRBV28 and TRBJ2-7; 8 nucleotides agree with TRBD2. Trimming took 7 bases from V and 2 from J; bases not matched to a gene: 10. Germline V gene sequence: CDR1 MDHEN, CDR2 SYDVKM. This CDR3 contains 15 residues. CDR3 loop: CASTTGGASPYEQYF. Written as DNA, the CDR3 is TGTGCCAGCACAACGGGGGGGGCTAGCCCCTACGAGCAGTACTTC.

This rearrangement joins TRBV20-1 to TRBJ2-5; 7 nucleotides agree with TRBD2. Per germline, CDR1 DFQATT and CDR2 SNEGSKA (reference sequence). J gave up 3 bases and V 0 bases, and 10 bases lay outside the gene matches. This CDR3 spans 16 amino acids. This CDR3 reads CSARDPRSGGKETQYF. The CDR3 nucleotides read TGCAGTGCTAGAGACCCTCGGTCGGGGGGAAAAGAGACCCAGTACTTC.

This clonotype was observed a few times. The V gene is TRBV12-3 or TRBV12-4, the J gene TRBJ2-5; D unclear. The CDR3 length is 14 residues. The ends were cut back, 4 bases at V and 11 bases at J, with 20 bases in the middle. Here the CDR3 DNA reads TGTGCCAGCAGTTCCGGCACCGCCTACAATGAGCAGTACTTC. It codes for CASSSGTAYNEQYF.

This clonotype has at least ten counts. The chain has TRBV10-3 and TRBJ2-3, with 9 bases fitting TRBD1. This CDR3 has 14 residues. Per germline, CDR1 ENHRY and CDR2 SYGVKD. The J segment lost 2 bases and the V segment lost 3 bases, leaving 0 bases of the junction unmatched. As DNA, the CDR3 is TGTGCCATCAGTGAACAGGGGGCCACAGATACGCAGTATTTT. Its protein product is CAISEQGATDTQYF.

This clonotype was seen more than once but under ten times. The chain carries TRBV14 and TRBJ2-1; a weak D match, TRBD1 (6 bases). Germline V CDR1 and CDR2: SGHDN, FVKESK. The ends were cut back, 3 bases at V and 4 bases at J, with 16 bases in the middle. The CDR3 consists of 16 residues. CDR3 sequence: CASSHQGRIRYNEQFF. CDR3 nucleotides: TGTGCCAGCAGCCACCAGGGGCGGATACGATACAATGAGCAGTTCTTC.

DNA for the CDR3: TGCGCCAGCAGCTTGGTTCCCCCCTCAGAGACCCAGTACTTC. It translates to CASSLVPPSETQYF. The chain uses TRBV5-1 and TRBJ2-5, with D hard to call. This CDR3 comprises 14 residues. The germline V gene encodes CDR1 SGHRS and CDR2 YFSETQ. Between the trimmed V and J ends, which lost 0 bases and 4 bases, there was a span of 10 bases.

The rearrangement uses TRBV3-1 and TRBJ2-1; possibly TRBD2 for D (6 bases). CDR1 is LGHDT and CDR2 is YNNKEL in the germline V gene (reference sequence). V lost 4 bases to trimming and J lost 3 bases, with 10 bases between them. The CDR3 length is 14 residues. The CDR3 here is CASSRGTLYNEQFF. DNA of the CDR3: TGTGCCAGCAGCCGTGGGACTCTCTACAATGAGCAGTTCTTC.

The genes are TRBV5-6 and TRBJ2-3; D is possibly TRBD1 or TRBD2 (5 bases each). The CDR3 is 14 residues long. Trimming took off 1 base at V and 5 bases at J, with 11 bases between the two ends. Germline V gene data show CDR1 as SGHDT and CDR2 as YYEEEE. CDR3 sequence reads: CASSLKGRGDTQYF. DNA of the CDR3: TGTGCCAGCAGCTTGAAGGGGAGAGGAGATACGCAGTATTTT.

The CDR3 coding sequence is TGTGCCAGCAACCGGGAGGCTAGCCCCAGAATCTATGGCTACACCTTC. Protein: CASNREASPRIYGYTF. The chain recombines TRBV28 with TRBJ1-2; D not resolved. The V end was cut by 7 bases, the J end by 4 bases, with 22 bases between. The V gene's germline CDR1 is MDHEN and CDR2 SYDVKM. This CDR3 spans 16 amino acids.

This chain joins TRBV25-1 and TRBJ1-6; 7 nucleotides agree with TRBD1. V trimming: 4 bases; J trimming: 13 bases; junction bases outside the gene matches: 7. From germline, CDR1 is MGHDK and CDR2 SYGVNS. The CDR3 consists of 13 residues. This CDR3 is CASSAGTERPLHF. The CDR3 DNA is TGTGCCAGCAGTGCCGGGACAGAGCGCCCCCTCCACTTT. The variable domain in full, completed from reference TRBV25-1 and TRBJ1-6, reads EADIYQTPRYLVIGTGKKITLECSQTMGHDKMYWYQQDPGMELHLIHYSYGVNSTEKGDLSSESTVSRIRTEHFPLTLESARPSHTSQYLCASSAGTERPLHFGNGTRLTVT.

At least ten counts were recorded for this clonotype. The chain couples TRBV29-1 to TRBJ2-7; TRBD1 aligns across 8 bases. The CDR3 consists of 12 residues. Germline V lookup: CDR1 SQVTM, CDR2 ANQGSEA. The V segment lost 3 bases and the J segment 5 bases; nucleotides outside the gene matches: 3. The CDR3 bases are TGCAGCGTTGATGACAGGGGCCACGAGCAGTACTTC. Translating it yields CSVDDRGHEQYF.

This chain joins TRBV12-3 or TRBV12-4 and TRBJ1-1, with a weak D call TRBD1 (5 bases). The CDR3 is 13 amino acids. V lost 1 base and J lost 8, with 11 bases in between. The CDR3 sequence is CASSLGARTEAFF. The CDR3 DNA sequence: TGTGCCAGCAGTTTAGGGGCTAGGACAGAAGCTTTCTTT.

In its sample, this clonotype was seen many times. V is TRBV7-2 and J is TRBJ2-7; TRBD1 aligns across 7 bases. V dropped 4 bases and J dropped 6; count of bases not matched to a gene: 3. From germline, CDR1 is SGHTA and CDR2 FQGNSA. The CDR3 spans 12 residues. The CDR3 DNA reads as TGTGCCAGCAGCTCTAGACAGGGCGAGCAGTACTTC. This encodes CASSSRQGEQYF.

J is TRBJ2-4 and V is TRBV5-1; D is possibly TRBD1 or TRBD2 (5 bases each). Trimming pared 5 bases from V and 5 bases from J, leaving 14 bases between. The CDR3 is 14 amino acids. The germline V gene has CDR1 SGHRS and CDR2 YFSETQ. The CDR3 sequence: CASSLGARENIQYF. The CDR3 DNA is TGCGCCAGCAGTCTCGGGGCTAGGGAAAACATTCAGTACTTC.

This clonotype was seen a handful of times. The CDR3 region has the DNA TGTGCCAGCAGCTTCCGGGACAGGGACCCTTATGGCTACACCTTC. Its protein product is CASSFRDRDPYGYTF. The chain has TRBV7-2 and TRBJ1-2; 9 bases are a match to TRBD1. Losses at the gene ends were 3 bases for V and 5 bases for J; bases not matched to a gene: 7. CDR1 and CDR2 (germline): SGHTA, FQGNSA. The CDR3 is 15 amino acids.

The CDR3 nucleotides are TGCAGTGCTAGAGAACGAAGGTCCTACTGGGGGACAGATACGCAGTATTTT. Translation: CSARERRSYWGTDTQYF. The chain employs TRBV20-1 and TRBJ2-3; D possibly uses TRBD1 or TRBD2 (5 bases each). This CDR3 contains 17 residues. Germline CDR1 and CDR2: DFQATT and SNEGSKA (reference sequence). V was clipped by 0 bases and J by 3 bases, with 19 bases between them.

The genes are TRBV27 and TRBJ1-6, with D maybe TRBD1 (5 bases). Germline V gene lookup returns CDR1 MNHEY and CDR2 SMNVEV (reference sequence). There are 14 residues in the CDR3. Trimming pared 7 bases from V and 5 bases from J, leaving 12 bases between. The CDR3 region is CASIWGGNNSPLHF. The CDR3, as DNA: TGTGCCAGCATATGGGGCGGGAATAATTCACCCCTCCACTTT.

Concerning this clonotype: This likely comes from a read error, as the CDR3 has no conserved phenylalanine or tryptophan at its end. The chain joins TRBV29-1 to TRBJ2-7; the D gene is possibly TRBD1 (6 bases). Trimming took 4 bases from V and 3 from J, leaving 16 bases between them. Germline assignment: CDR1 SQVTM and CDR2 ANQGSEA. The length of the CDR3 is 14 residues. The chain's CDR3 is CSVVPLQGNYEQYL. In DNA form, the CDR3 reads TGCAGCGTTGTCCCACTACAGGGAAACTACGAGCAGTACTTG.

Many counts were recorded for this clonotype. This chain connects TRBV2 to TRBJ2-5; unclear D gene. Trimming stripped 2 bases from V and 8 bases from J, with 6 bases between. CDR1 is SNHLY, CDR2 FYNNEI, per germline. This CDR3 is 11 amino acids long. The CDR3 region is CASSELLTQYF. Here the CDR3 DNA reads TGTGCCAGCAGTGAACTTCTTACCCAGTACTTC.

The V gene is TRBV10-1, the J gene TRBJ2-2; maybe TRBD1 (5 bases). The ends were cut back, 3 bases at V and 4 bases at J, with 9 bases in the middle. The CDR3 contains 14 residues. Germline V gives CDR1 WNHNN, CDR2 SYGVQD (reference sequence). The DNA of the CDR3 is TGCGCCAGCAGTGACTTCGACAGCACCGGGGAGCTGTTTTTT. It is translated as CASSDFDSTGELFF.

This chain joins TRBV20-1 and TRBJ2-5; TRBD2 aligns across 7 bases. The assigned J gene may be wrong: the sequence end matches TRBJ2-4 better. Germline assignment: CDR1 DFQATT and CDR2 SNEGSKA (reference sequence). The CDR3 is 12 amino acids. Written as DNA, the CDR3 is TGCAGTGCTAGAGAGGGAGGGGACATTCAGTACTTC. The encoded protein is CSAREGGDIQYF.

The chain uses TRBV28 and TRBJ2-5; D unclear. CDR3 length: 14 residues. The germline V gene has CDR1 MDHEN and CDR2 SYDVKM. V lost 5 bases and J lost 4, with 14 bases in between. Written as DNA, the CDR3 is TGTGCCAGCAGTCCCGGACCGAACCGAGAGACCCAGTACTTC. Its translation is CASSPGPNRETQYF.

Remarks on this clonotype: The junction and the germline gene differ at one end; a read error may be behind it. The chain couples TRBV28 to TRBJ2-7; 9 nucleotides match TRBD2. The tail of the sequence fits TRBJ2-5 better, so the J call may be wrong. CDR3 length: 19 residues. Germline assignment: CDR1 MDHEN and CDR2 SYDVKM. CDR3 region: CASSSPGSGRWFGQGTQYF. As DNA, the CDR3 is TGTGCCAGCAGCTCCCCGGGTAGCGGGAGATGGTTTGGGCAAGGGACCCAGTACTTC.